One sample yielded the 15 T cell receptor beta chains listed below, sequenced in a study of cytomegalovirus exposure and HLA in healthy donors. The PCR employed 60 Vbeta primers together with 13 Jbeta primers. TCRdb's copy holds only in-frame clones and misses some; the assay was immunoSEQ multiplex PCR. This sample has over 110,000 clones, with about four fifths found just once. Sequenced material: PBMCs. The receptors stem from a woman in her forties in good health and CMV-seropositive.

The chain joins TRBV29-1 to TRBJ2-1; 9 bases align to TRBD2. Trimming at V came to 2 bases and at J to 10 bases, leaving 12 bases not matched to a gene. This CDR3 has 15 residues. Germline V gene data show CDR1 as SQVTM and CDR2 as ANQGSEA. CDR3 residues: CSVEILGGRALEQFF. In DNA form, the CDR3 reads TGCAGCGTTGAAATCCTTGGCGGGAGGGCCCTGGAGCAGTTCTTC.

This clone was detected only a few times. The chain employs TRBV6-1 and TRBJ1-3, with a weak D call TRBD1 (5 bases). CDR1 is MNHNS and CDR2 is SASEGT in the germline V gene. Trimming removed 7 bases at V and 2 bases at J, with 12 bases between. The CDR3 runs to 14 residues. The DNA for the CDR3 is TGTGCCAGCACTCGAGGGGAGGCTGGAAACACCATATATTTT. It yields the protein CASTRGEAGNTIYF.

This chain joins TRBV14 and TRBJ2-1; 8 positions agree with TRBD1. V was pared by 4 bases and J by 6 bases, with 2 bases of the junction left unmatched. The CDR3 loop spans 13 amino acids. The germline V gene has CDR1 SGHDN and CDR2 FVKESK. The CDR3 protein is CASSRQGFNEQFF. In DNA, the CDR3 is TGTGCCAGCAGCCGACAGGGGTTCAATGAGCAGTTCTTC. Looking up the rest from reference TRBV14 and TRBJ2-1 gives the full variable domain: EAGVTQFPSHSVIEKGQTVTLRCDPISGHDNLYWYRRVMGKEIKFLLHFVKESKQDESGMPNNRFLAERTGGTYSTLKVQPAELEDSGVYFCASSRQGFNEQFFGPGTRLTVL.

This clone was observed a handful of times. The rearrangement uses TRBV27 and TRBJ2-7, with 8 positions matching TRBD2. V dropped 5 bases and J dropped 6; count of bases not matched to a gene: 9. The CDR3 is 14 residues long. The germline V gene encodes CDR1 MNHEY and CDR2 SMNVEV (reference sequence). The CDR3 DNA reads TGTGCCAGCAGTATCGGGACTAGAATCAGCGAGCAGTACTTC. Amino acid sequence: CASSIGTRISEQYF.

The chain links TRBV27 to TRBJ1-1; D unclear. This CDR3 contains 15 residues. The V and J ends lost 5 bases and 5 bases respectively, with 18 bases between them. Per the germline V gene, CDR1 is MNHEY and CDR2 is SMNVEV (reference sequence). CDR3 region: CASSAPPGVDTEAFF. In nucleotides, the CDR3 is TGTGCCAGCAGTGCCCCCCCCGGGGTAGATACTGAAGCTTTCTTT.

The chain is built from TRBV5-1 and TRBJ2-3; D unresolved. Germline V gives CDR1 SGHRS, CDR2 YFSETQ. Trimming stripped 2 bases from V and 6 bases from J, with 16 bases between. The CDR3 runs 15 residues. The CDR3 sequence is CASSFDPTSDDTQYF. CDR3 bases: TGCGCCAGCAGCTTCGACCCCACGAGCGATGATACGCAGTATTTT.

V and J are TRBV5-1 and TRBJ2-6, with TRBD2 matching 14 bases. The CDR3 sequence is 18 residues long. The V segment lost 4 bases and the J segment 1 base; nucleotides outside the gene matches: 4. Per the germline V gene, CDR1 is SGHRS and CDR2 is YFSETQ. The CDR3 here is CASSVTSGRASGANVLTF. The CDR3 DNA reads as TGCGCCAGCAGCGTGACTAGCGGGAGGGCGTCTGGGGCCAACGTCCTGACTTTC.

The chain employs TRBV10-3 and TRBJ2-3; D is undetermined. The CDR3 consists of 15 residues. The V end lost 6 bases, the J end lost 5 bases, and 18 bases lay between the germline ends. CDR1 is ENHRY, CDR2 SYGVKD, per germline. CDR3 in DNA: TGTGCCATCAGGGCCATTGTGAATTCAGAAGATACGCAGTATTTT. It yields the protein CAIRAIVNSEDTQYF.

The CDR3 sequence: CASSPMGQSLNTGELFF. DNA of the CDR3: TGTGCCAGCAGTCCGATGGGACAGTCTTTGAACACCGGGGAGCTGTTTTTT. The gene calls are TRBV28 and TRBJ2-2; 7 positions agree with TRBD1. V lost 5 bases and J lost 1; bases outside the gene matches: 10. There are 17 residues in the CDR3. Germline V CDR1 and CDR2: MDHEN, SYDVKM.

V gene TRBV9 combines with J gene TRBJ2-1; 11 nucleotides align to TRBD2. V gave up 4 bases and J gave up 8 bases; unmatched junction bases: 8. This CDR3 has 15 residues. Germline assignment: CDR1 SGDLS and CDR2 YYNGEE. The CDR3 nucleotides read TGTGCCAGCAGCCCCCCTAGCGGGAGGAGCGATGAGCAGTTCTTC. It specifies CASSPPSGRSDEQFF.

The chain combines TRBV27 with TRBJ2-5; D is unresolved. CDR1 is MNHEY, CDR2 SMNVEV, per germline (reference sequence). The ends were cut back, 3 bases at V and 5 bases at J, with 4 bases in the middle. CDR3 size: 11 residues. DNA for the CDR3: TGTGCCAGCAGTTTTATGGAGACCCAGTACTTC. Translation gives CASSFMETQYF.

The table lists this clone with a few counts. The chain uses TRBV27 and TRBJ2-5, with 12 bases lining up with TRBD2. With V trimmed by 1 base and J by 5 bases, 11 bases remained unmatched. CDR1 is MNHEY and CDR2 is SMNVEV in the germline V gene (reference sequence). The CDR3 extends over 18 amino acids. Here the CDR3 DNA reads TGTGCCAGCAGTTTATTCCCCCCGACTAGCGGGAGAGGCGAGACCCAGTACTTC. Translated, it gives CASSLFPPTSGRGETQYF.

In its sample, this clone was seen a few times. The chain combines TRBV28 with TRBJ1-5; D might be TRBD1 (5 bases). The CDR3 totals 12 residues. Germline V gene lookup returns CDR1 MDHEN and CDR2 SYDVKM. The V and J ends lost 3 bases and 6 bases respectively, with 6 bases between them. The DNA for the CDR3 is TGTGCCAGCAGTTTTCAGGGTCAGCCCCAGCATTTT. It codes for CASSFQGQPQHF.

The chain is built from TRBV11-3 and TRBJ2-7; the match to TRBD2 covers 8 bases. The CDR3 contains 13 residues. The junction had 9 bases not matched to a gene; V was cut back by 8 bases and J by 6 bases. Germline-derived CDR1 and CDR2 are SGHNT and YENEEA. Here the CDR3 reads CASGTSLIGEQYF. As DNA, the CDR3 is TGTGCCAGCGGGACTAGTCTTATCGGCGAGCAGTACTTC.

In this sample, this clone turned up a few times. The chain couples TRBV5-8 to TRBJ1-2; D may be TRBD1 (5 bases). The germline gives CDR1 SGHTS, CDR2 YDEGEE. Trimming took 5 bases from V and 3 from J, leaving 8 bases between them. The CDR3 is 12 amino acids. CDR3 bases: TGTGCCAGCAGGCGACAGCACTATGGCTACACCTTC. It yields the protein CASRRQHYGYTF.